This TCR beta chain was profiled in a study of blood T cells in healthy people across ages. As concerns this clonotype: Its antigen is still unknown.

Primed by a sample-barcoded 5' primer and a J-beta primer mix, a second PCR proceeded for roughly 7 to 12 cycles. Carrying 12 random nucleotides, a template-switch adaptor labeled each individual cDNA molecule. From each sample, at least 2.5 million paired-end reads containing CDR3 were obtained. MiXCR was run by TCRdb on the 5' RACE reads, yielding one entry per CDR3 protein. The data show hundreds of thousands of distinct CDR3 sequences, 29% seen once. Notes on the study in general: PBMC samples, being unsorted, prevented any conclusive comparison of naive and antigen-experienced cells.

CDR1 DFQATT and CDR2 SNEGSKA come from the germline V gene (reference sequence). The CDR3 contains 15 residues. Unmatched junction bases numbered 12, after V lost 1 base and J lost 6 bases. The chain links TRBV20-1 to TRBJ2-7, with TRBD2 matching 7 bases. The TCR sequence derives from a woman of 80 years or more in good health. The sequenced sample was blood. CDR3 in amino acids: CSARGGRAGSFEQYF. DNA of the CDR3: TGCAGTGCTAGAGGTGGGAGGGCCGGTTCGTTCGAGCAGTACTTC.